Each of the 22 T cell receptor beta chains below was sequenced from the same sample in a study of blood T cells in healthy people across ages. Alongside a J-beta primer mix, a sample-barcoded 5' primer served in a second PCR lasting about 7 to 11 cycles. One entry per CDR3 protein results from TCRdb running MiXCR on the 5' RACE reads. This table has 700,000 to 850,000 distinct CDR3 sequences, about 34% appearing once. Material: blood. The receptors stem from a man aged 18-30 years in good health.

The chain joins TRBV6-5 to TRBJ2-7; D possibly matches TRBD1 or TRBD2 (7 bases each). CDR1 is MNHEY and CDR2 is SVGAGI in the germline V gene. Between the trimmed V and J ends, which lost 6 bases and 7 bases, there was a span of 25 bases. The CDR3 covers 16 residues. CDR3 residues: CASSPFQGGKYNEQYF. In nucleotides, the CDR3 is TGTGCCAGCAGCCCCTTTCAGGGGGGGAAATACAATGAGCAGTACTTC.

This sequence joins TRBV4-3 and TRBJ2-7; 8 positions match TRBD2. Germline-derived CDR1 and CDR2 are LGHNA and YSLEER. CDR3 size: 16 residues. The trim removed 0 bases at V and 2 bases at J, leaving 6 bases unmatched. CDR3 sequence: CASSQERTSLTYEQYF. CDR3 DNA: TGCGCCAGCAGCCAAGAGCGGACTAGCTTGACCTACGAGCAGTACTTC.

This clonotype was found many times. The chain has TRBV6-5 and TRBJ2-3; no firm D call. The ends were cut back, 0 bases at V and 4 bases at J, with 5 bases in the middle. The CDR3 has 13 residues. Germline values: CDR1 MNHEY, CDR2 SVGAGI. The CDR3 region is CASSYSDADTQYF. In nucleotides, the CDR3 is TGTGCCAGCAGTTACTCTGATGCAGATACGCAGTATTTT.

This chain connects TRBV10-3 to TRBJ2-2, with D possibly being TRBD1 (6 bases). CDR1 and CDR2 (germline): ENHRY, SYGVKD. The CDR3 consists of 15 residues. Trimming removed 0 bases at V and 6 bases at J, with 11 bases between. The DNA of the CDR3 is TGTGCCATCAGTGAGTCGAAACAGGGCCCCGGGGAGCTGTTTTTT. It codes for CAISESKQGPGELFF.

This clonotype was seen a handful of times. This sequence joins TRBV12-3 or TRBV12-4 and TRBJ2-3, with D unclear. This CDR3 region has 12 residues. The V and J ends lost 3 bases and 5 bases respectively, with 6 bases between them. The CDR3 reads CASSLWRDTQYF. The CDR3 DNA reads TGTGCCAGCAGTTTGTGGCGAGATACGCAGTATTTT.

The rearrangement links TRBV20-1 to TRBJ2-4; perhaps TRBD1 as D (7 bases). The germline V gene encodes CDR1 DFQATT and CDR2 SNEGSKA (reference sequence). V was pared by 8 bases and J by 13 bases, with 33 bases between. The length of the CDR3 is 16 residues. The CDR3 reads CSTYRRGLGSYNEQYF. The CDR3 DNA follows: TGCAGTACTTATAGGAGGGGGCTGGGCTCCTACAATGAGCAGTACTTC.

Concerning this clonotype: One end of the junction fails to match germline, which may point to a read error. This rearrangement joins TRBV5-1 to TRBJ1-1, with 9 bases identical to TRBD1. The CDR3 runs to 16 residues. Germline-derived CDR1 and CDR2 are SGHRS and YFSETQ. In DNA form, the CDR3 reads TGCACCAGCAGCTTGGGGAAGACAGGGGGAAGTACTGAAGCTTTCTTT. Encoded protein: CTSSLGKTGGSTEAFF.

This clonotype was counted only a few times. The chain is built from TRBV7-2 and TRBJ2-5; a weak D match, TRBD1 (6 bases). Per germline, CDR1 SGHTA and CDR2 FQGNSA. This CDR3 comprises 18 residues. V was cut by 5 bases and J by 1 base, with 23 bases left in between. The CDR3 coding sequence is TGTGCCAGCAGCCCGCCGAGAGGGACACCCCTTCTCCAAGAGACCCAGTACTTC. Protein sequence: CASSPPRGTPLLQETQYF.

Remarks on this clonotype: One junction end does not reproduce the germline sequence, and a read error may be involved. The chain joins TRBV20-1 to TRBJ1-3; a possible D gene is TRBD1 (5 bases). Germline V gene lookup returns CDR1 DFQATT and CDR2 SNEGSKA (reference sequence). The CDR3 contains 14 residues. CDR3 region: CSAPPMGGGSTIYF. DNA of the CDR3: TGCAGTGCTCCCCCCATGGGGGGTGGAAGCACCATATATTTT.

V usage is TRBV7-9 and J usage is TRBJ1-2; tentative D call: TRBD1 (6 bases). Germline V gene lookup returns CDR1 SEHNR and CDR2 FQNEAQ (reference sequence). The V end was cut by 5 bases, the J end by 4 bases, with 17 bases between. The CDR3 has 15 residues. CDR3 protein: CASSLPGARAYGYTF. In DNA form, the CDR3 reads TGTGCCAGCAGCCTGCCGGGGGCCAGGGCCTATGGCTACACCTTC.

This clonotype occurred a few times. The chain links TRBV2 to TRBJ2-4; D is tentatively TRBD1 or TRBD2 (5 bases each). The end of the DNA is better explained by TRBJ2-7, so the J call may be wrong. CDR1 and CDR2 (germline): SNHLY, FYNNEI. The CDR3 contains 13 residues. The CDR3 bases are TGTGCCAGCAGGACGGGACCTTACTCCGAGCAGTACTTC. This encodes CASRTGPYSEQYF.

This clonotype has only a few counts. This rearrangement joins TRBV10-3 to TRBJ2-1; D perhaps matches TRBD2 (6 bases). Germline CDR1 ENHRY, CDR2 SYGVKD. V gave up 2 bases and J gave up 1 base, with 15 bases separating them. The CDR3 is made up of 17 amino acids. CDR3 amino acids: CAISETDRDLSYNEQFF. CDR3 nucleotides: TGTGCCATCAGTGAGACGGATCGGGACTTATCCTACAATGAGCAGTTCTTC.

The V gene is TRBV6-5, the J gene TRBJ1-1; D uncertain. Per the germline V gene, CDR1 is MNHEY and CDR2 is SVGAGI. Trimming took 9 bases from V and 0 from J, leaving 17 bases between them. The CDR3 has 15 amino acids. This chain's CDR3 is CASRIRPSMNTEAFF. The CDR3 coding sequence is TGTGCCAGTCGTATTAGGCCAAGCATGAACACTGAAGCTTTCTTT.

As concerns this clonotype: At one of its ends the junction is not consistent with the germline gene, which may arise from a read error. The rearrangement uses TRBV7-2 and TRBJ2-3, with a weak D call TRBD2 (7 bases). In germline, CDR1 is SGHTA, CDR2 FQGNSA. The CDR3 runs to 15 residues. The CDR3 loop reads CASSPDGGGTDTQYF. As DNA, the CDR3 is TGTGCCAGCAGCCCGGATGGCGGGGGCACTGATACGCAGTATTTT.

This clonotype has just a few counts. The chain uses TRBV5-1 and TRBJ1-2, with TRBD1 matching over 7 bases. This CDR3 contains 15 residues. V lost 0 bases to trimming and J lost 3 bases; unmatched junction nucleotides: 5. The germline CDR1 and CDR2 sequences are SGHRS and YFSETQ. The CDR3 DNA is TGCGCCAGCAGCTTGGGACAGGGAAATTACTATGGCTACACCTTC. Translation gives CASSLGQGNYYGYTF. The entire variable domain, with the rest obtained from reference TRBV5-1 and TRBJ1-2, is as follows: KAGVTQTPRYLIKTRGQQVTLSCSPISGHRSVSWYQQTPGQGLQFLFEYFSETQRNKGNFPGRFSGRQFSNSRSEMNVSTLELGDSALYLCASSLGQGNYYGYTFGSGTRLTVV.

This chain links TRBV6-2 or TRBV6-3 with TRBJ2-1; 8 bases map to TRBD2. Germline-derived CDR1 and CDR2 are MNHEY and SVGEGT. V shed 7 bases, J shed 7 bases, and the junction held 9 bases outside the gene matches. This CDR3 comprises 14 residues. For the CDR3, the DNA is TGTGCCAGCATCAGCGGGGGAGGGGCGAATGAGCAGTTCTTC. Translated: CASISGGGANEQFF.

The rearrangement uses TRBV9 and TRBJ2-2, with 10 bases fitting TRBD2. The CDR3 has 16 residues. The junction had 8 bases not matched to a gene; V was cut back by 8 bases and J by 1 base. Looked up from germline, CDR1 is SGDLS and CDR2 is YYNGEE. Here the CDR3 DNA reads TGTGCCAGTGGACGGACTAGCGGCGAGAACACCGGGGAGCTGTTTTTT. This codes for CASGRTSGENTGELFF.

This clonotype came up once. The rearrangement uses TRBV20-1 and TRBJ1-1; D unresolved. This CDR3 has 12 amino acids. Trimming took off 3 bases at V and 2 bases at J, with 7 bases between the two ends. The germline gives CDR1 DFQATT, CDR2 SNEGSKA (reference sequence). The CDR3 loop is CSARRRNTEAFF. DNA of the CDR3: TGCAGTGCTAGGCGGAGAAACACTGAAGCTTTCTTT.

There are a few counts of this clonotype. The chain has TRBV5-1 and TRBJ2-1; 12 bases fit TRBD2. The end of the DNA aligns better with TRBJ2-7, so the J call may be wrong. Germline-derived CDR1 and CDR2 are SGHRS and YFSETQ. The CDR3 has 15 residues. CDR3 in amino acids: CASSQGLAGYNEQYF. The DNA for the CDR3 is TGCGCCAGCAGCCAAGGACTAGCGGGGTACAATGAGCAGTACTTC.

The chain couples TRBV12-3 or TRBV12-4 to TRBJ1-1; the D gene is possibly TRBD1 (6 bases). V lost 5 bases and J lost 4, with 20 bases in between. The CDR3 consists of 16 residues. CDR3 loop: CASSPPKAGGRTEAFF. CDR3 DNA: TGTGCCAGCAGTCCACCCAAAGCTGGGGGGCGCACTGAAGCTTTCTTT.

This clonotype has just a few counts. The CDR3 DNA reads TGTGCCAACAAGATCTTCGGTGGGATAGGGGGCACCTATGGCTACACCTTC. Its protein product is CANKIFGGIGGTYGYTF. This sequence joins TRBV6-4 and TRBJ1-2; the match to TRBD1 covers 7 bases. J gave up 4 bases and V 10 bases, and 21 bases lay outside the gene matches. The germline gives CDR1 MRHNA, CDR2 SNTAGT. The length of the CDR3 is 17 residues.

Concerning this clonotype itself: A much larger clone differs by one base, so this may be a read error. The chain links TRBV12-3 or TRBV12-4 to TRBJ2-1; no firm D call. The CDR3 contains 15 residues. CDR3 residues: CASSLGRPVVDERFF. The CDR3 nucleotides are TGTGCCAGCAGTTTAGGGCGGCCGGTAGTCGATGAGCGGTTCTTC.